This T cell receptor beta chain was sequenced during a study of vaccination and CD4 T cells after COVID-19. For the study at large: Post-COVID draws followed diagnosis by a median approximately 100 days (range 35 to 161).

The trim removed 7 bases at V and 3 bases at J, leaving 3 bases unmatched. Germline-derived CDR1 and CDR2 are SNHLY and FYNNEI. The CDR3 is 13 residues long. As regards this clonotype: Its antigen is as yet unknown.

Cultured CD4+ T-cell DNA underwent Oncomine TCR Beta short-read sequencing. TCRdb ran MiXCR on the PCR reads and lists one entry per CDR3 protein. The sample includes about 20,000 distinct CDR3 sequences, around 55% of them seen just once. Treatment here: roughly ten-day PBMC culture with coronavirus spike peptide pools or control peptides (ViraFEST assay). The rearrangement joins TRBV2 to TRBJ1-5, with 7 nucleotides matching TRBD1. Input material: CD4+ T cells from blood, cultured in vitro. The sequence came from a human donor who had recovered from COVID-19. CDR3 loop: CASMGTVNQPQHF. As DNA, the CDR3 is TGTGCCAGCATGGGGACAGTCAATCAGCCCCAGCATTTT.